Reported below is one T cell receptor (beta chain). Its antigen is still unknown. The method was immunoSEQ multiplex PCR; TCRdb's version includes in-frame clones alone and lacks a portion of them. The data hold some 25,000 clones, with around four fifths observed a single time. The data originate from a study of OX40 agonist ivuxolimab in advanced cancers. Whole-study findings and limits: Partial responders receiving 0.1-3.0 mg/kg showed among the lowest clonal expansion.

Germline V gives CDR1 SGHDN, CDR2 FVKESK. The germline V and J ends were trimmed by 4 bases and 5 bases, with 12 bases remaining between them. This CDR3 has 14 residues. The chain joins TRBV14 to TRBJ2-1; D may match TRBD1 or TRBD2 (6 bases each). The sequencing used CD4+ or CD8+ T cells sorted from blood, collected in a trial of the OX40 agonist ivuxolimab. This TCR was recovered from an adult with an advanced solid tumor such as melanoma, head and neck, liver or kidney cancer. CDR3 protein: CASSPLGGNNEQFF. CDR3 bases: TGTGCCAGCAGCCCCTTAGGGGGGAACAATGAGCAGTTCTTC.